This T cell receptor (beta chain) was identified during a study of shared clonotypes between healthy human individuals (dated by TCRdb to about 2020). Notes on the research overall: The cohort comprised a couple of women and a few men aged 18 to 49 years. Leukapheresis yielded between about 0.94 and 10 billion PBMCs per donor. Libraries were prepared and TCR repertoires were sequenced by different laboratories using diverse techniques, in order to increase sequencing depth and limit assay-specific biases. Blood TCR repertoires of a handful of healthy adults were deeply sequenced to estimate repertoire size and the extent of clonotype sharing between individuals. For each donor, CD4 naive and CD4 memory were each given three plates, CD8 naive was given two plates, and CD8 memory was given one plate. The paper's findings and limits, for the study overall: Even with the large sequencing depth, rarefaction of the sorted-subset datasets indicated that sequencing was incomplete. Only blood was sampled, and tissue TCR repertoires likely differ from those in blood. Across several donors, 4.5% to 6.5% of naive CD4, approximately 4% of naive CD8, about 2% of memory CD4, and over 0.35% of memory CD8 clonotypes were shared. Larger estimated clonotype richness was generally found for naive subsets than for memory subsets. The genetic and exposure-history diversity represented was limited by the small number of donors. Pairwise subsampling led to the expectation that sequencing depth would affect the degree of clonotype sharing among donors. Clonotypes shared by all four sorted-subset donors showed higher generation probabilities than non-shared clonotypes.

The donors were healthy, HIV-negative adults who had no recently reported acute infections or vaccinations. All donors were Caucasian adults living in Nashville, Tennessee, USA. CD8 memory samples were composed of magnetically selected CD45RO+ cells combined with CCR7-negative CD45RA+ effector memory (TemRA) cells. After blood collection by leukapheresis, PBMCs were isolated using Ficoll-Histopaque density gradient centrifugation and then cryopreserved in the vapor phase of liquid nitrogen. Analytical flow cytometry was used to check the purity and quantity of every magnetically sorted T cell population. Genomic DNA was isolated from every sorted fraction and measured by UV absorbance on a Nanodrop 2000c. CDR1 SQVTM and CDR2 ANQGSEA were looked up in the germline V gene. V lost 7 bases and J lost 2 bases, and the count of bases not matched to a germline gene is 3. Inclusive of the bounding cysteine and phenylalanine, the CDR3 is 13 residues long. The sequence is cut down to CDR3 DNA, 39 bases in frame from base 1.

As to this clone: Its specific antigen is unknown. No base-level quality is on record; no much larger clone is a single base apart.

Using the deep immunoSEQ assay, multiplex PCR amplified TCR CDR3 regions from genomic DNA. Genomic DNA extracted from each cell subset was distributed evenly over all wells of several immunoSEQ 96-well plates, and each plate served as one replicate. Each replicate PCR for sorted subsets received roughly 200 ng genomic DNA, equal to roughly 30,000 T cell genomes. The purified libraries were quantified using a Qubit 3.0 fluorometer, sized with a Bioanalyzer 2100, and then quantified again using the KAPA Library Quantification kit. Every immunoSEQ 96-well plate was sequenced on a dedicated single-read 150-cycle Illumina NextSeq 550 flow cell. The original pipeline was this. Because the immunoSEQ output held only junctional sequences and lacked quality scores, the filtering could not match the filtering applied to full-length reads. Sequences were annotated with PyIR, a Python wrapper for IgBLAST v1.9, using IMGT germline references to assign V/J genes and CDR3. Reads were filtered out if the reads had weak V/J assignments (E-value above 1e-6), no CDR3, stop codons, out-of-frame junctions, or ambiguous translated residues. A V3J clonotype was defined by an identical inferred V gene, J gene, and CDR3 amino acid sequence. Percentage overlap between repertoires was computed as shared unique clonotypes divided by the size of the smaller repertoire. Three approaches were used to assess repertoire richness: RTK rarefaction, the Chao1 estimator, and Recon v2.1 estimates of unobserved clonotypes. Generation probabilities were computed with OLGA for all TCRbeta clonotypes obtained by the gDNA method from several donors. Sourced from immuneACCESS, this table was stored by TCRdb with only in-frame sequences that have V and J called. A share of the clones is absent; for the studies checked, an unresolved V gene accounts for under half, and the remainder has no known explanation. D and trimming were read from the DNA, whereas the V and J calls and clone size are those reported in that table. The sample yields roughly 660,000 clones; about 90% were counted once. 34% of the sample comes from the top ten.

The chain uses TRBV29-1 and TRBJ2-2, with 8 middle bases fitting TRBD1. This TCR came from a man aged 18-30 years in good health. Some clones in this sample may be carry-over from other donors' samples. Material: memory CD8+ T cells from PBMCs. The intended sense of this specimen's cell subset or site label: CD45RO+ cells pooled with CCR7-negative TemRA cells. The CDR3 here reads CSAAGGNTGELFF. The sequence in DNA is TGCAGCGCCGCAGGGGGCAACACCGGGGAGCTGTTTTTT.